These 32 T cell receptor beta chains were sequenced from one sample in a study of identical twins. TCRdb called the 5' RACE reads again in MiXCR, with one record for every CDR3 protein. The table records under 900,000 distinct CDR3 sequences, 9% to 15% of them present only once. These data were likewise used in another study, on yellow fever vaccine responses in identical twins.

The specimen was PBMCs. The receptors shown here come from a woman aged 18-30 years in good health.

This clonotype was picked up many times. The V and J genes are TRBV5-1 and TRBJ2-1; TRBD1 matches 7 bases. The trim removed 3 bases at V and 4 bases at J, leaving 7 bases unmatched. CDR3 size: 15 residues. Germline CDR1 is SGHRS and CDR2 is YFSETQ. CDR3 region: CASSWNRGQYNEQFF. CDR3 nucleotides: TGCGCCAGCAGCTGGAACAGGGGACAATACAATGAGCAGTTCTTC. Filled out from reference TRBV5-1 and TRBJ2-1, the complete variable domain reads KAGVTQTPRYLIKTRGQQVTLSCSPISGHRSVSWYQQTPGQGLQFLFEYFSETQRNKGNFPGRFSGRQFSNSRSEMNVSTLELGDSALYLCASSWNRGQYNEQFFGPGTRLTVL.

This clonotype was seen more than once but under ten times. The rearrangement links TRBV12-3 or TRBV12-4 to TRBJ2-3; no firm D call. V dropped 5 bases and J dropped 1 base, with 13 bases sitting between them. The CDR3 is 15 amino acids. The chain's CDR3 is CASSNLGGRTDTQYF. The DNA for the CDR3 is TGTGCCAGCAGTAACCTTGGCGGACGCACAGATACGCAGTATTTT.

This clonotype has a handful of counts. The chain has TRBV12-3 or TRBV12-4 and TRBJ1-1; D may be TRBD1 (5 bases). Trimming took 5 bases from V and 0 from J, leaving 16 bases between them. The CDR3 runs 16 residues. This chain's CDR3 is CASSMQTVPMNTEAFF. The CDR3 nucleotides read TGTGCCAGCAGTATGCAGACAGTACCTATGAACACTGAAGCTTTCTTT.

This clonotype was picked up a small number of times. The CDR3 reads CASSQGPRGAQETQYF. CDR3 bases: TGCGCCAGCAGCCAAGGGCCCCGGGGGGCCCAAGAGACCCAGTACTTC. The J gene is TRBJ2-5, the V gene TRBV4-1; tentative D call: TRBD2 (7 bases). The CDR3 consists of 16 residues. Germline CDR1 MGHRA, CDR2 YSYEKL. Trimming stripped 1 base from V and 1 base from J, with 13 bases between.

The chain combines TRBV5-1 with TRBJ2-5; 10 positions match TRBD2. CDR3 length: 16 amino acids. Germline V gene sequence: CDR1 SGHRS, CDR2 YFSETQ. The ends lost 0 bases at V and 2 bases at J; junction bases unmatched: 4. The CDR3 loop is CASSLAPSGGQETQYF. CDR3 bases: TGCGCCAGCAGCTTGGCCCCTAGCGGGGGACAAGAGACCCAGTACTTC.

CDR3 DNA: TGCAGCGTTGAGATGGGGACTAACTATGGCTACACCTTC. It encodes CSVEMGTNYGYTF. The chain couples TRBV29-1 to TRBJ1-2; D gene ambiguous. Trimming pared 3 bases from V and 0 bases from J, leaving 8 bases between. The V gene's germline CDR1 is SQVTM and CDR2 ANQGSEA. The CDR3 extends over 13 amino acids.

This clonotype has ten or more counts. The V call is TRBV4-1, the J call TRBJ2-1; no reliable D call. This CDR3 is built from 14 residues. The V gene lost 0 bases and the J gene lost 8 bases, with 11 bases spanning the gap. CDR1 and CDR2 from the germline V gene are MGHRA and YSYEKL. In DNA, the CDR3 is TGCGCCAGCAGCCAAGAGCGAGGTGGGGATGAGCAGTTCTTC. This encodes CASSQERGGDEQFF.

This clonotype was seen repeatedly, ten times or more. The J gene is TRBJ2-1, the V gene TRBV6-4, with D perhaps matching TRBD1 or TRBD2 (5 bases each). Trimming stripped 2 bases from V and 8 bases from J, with 13 bases between. This CDR3 has 14 residues. The germline V gene encodes CDR1 MRHNA and CDR2 SNTAGT. The CDR3 nucleotides are TGTGCCAGCAGTGACCGGGGCGGGTTTGATGAGCAGTTCTTC. It specifies CASSDRGGFDEQFF.

The chain employs TRBV4-2 and TRBJ2-1, with a possible D match to TRBD2 (6 bases). Germline V gene lookup returns CDR1 LGHNA and CDR2 YNFKEQ. The CDR3 sequence is 15 residues long. V was cut by 0 bases and J by 4 bases, with 10 bases left in between. Here the CDR3 DNA reads TGTGCCAGCAGCCAAGACTTAGCGGCTTACAATGAGCAGTTCTTC. This sequence encodes CASSQDLAAYNEQFF.

The chain has TRBV10-2 and TRBJ2-7; 7 bases fit TRBD1. Trimming removed 3 bases from V and 4 bases from J; junction bases left unmatched: 6. Germline CDR1 reads WSHSY; CDR2 reads SAAADI. CDR3 length: 14 residues. The CDR3 is CASSDRGTDYEQYV. CDR3 sequence (DNA): TGCGCCAGCAGTGACCGAGGGACAGATTACGAGCAGTACGTC.

This clonotype was recorded only once. The chain carries TRBV18 and TRBJ1-1; D perhaps matches TRBD1 (5 bases). Looked up from germline, CDR1 is KGHSH and CDR2 is LQKENI. Trimming took 5 bases from V and 9 from J, leaving 19 bases between them. CDR3 size: 14 residues. The CDR3 spells CASSDVAGRGQAFF. CDR3 DNA: TGTGCCAGCTCAGACGTTGCAGGGAGAGGCCAAGCTTTCTTT. Based on the CDR3 plus reference TRBV18 and TRBJ1-1, the full variable domain is NAGVMQNPRHLVRRRGQEARLRCSPMKGHSHVYWYRQLPEEGLKFMVYLQKENIIDESGMPKERFSAEFPKEGPSILRIQQVVRGDSAAYFCASSDVAGRGQAFFGQGTRLTVV.

This clonotype came up a few times. The chain links TRBV20-1 to TRBJ1-1; 9 nucleotides match TRBD1. Losses at the gene ends were 5 bases for V and 0 bases for J; bases not matched to a gene: 7. This CDR3 has 15 amino acids. CDR1 and CDR2 (germline): DFQATT, SNEGSKA (reference sequence). The CDR3, as DNA: TGCAGTGCTCCTACAGGGGGCGGAGTGAACACTGAAGCTTTCTTT. Amino acids: CSAPTGGGVNTEAFF.

This clonotype has just a few counts. The CDR3 sequence: CASSWALGTYGYTF. DNA of the CDR3: TGTGCCAGCAGCTGGGCCCTGGGGACCTATGGCTACACCTTC. The chain links TRBV28 to TRBJ1-2, with D possibly matching TRBD1 (5 bases). V was cut by 6 bases and J by 4 bases, with 15 bases left in between. Germline loops: CDR1 MDHEN, CDR2 SYDVKM. This CDR3 spans 14 amino acids.

This clonotype was recorded a few times. The chain employs TRBV3-1 and TRBJ2-6; TRBD2 matches at 7 bases. The germline CDR1 and CDR2 sequences are LGHDT and YNNKEL (reference sequence). There are 16 residues in the CDR3. V trimming: 6 bases; J trimming: 1 base; junction bases outside the gene matches: 6. CDR3 protein: CASRYGGKSGANVLTF. The CDR3 bases are TGTGCCAGCAGATACGGGGGGAAGTCTGGGGCCAACGTCCTGACTTTC.

There are a few counts of this clonotype. The genes are TRBV10-3 and TRBJ1-2; D is uncertain. The germline V and J ends were trimmed by 4 bases and 1 base, with 4 bases remaining between them. This CDR3 is built from 12 residues. Germline assignment: CDR1 ENHRY and CDR2 SYGVKD. The CDR3 reads CAISGDNYGYTF. The CDR3 DNA is TGTGCCATCAGTGGAGATAACTATGGCTACACCTTC.

The sample holds a few counts of this clonotype. This chain uses TRBV20-1 with TRBJ1-1; possibly TRBD1 for D (5 bases). Germline lookup yields CDR1 DFQATT and CDR2 SNEGSKA (reference sequence). The CDR3 is 14 residues long. V dropped 6 bases and J dropped 5 bases, with 19 bases sitting between them. The CDR3 region is CSAAGTRASTEAFF. The CDR3 DNA reads TGCAGTGCGGCGGGGACCCGGGCGTCGACTGAAGCTTTCTTT.

The genes are TRBV7-8 and TRBJ2-7; 8 bases are shared with TRBD1. The CDR3 is 18 residues long. With V trimmed by 0 bases and J by 1 base, 11 bases remained unmatched. Germline values: CDR1 SGHVS, CDR2 FQNEAQ. CDR3 coding DNA: TGTGCCAGCAGCTTAGCCCGGATGAGGGACAGGAGGTCCTACGAGCAGTACGTC. Translation: CASSLARMRDRRSYEQYV.

The rearrangement joins TRBV11-2 to TRBJ2-3; 7 positions agree with TRBD1. The CDR3 is 17 residues long. Germline V lookup: CDR1 SGHAT, CDR2 FQNNGV. With V trimmed by 2 bases and J by 4 bases, 12 bases remained unmatched. CDR3 loop: CASSLLTGAGWADTQYF. CDR3 DNA: TGTGCCAGCAGCTTACTCACAGGGGCAGGATGGGCAGATACGCAGTATTTT.

The genes are TRBV7-8 and TRBJ2-5, with D uncertain. The V end lost 1 base, the J end lost 4 bases, and 10 bases lay between the germline ends. In germline, CDR1 is SGHVS, CDR2 FQNEAQ. The CDR3 totals 14 residues. CDR3 in DNA: TGTGCCAGCAGCTTAGGGTCTAGGGTAGAGACCCAGTACTTC. Protein sequence: CASSLGSRVETQYF. The variable domain in full, completed from reference TRBV7-8 and TRBJ2-5, reads GAGVSQSPRYKVAKRGQDVALRCDPISGHVSLFWYQQALGQGPEFLTYFQNEAQLDKSGLPSDRFFAERPEGSVSTLKIQRTQQEDSAVYLCASSLGSRVETQYFGPGTRLLVL.

The chain employs TRBV18 and TRBJ2-5, with a tentative D call TRBD2 (6 bases). Per the germline V gene, CDR1 is KGHSH and CDR2 is LQKENI. This CDR3 region has 16 residues. Trimming stripped 4 bases from V and 1 base from J, with 16 bases between. The CDR3 protein is CASSQNAGGLQETQYF. Here the CDR3 DNA reads TGTGCCAGCTCACAAAACGCCGGGGGTCTCCAAGAGACCCAGTACTTC. Complete variable domain (other parts from reference TRBV18 and TRBJ2-5): NAGVMQNPRHLVRRRGQEARLRCSPMKGHSHVYWYRQLPEEGLKFMVYLQKENIIDESGMPKERFSAEFPKEGPSILRIQQVVRGDSAAYFCASSQNAGGLQETQYFGPGTRLLVL.

The chain has TRBV7-6 and TRBJ2-2; tentatively, D is TRBD2 (5 bases). Germline V gives CDR1 SGHVS, CDR2 FNYEAQ. V lost 5 bases to trimming and J lost 4 bases, with 17 bases between them. CDR3 length equals 16 residues. CDR3 bases: TGTGCCAGCAGCCCGACTTTAGGGAGTTTCACCGGGGAGCTGTTTTTT. Amino acids: CASSPTLGSFTGELFF.

This chain joins TRBV4-1 and TRBJ2-1; 12 positions match TRBD2. The CDR3 has 15 amino acids. V shed 3 bases and J 9 bases; nucleotides not matched to a gene: 6. In germline, CDR1 is MGHRA, CDR2 YSYEKL. CDR3 protein: CASSQGLAGIGEQFF. CDR3 nucleotide sequence: TGCGCCAGCAGCCAGGGACTAGCGGGTATAGGTGAGCAGTTCTTC.

This clonotype was seen at least ten times. The J gene is TRBJ2-2, the V gene TRBV10-3; D is ambiguous. The V and J ends lost 5 bases and 1 base respectively, with 8 bases between them. Per germline, CDR1 ENHRY and CDR2 SYGVKD. The CDR3 has 14 residues. The CDR3 DNA reads TGTGCCATCAGTTTCGCAGAGAACACCGGGGAGCTGTTTTTT. It codes for CAISFAENTGELFF.

This clonotype occurred a few times. The chain carries TRBV5-5 and TRBJ2-3; a weak D match, TRBD1 (6 bases). Germline lookup yields CDR1 SGHKS and CDR2 YYEKEE (reference sequence). Trimming removed 5 bases at V and 4 bases at J, with 14 bases between. This CDR3 spans 14 amino acids. CDR3 sequence reads: CASSNRVVSDTQYF. The CDR3 nucleotides are TGTGCCAGCAGTAACAGGGTTGTTTCAGATACGCAGTATTTT.

Ten or more counts support this clonotype. The V and J genes are TRBV5-4 and TRBJ2-2; TRBD2 is a possible D gene (5 bases). The V end was cut by 2 bases, the J end by 4 bases, with 12 bases between. The germline gives CDR1 SGHNT, CDR2 YYREEE (reference sequence). This CDR3 comprises 15 residues. CDR3 sequence: CASSFEGLGTGELFF. The CDR3 nucleotides read TGTGCCAGCAGCTTCGAGGGATTGGGCACCGGGGAGCTGTTTTTT.

V and J are TRBV20-1 and TRBJ2-1; TRBD2 aligns across 11 bases. The ends lost 0 bases at V and 9 bases at J; junction bases unmatched: 7. CDR3 length: 15 amino acids. The V gene's germline CDR1 is DFQATT and CDR2 SNEGSKA (reference sequence). CDR3 sequence reads: CSARDRLTSGVEQFF. In DNA form, the CDR3 reads TGCAGTGCTAGAGATCGTTTGACTAGCGGGGTTGAGCAGTTCTTC.

This clonotype was observed a few times. The rearrangement links TRBV10-3 to TRBJ1-1, with 8 bases fitting TRBD1. CDR3 length equals 15 residues. In germline, CDR1 is ENHRY, CDR2 SYGVKD. V lost 0 bases and J lost 4; bases outside the gene matches: 4. Here the CDR3 reads CAISESLQGGTEAFF. For the CDR3, the DNA is TGTGCCATCAGTGAGTCGCTACAGGGGGGCACTGAAGCTTTCTTT.

Of note for this clonotype: This CDR3 is missing its conserved last phenylalanine or tryptophan, likely due to a read error. V and J are TRBV5-1 and TRBJ2-2; 12 bases match TRBD2. The germline gives CDR1 SGHRS, CDR2 YFSETQ. The trim removed 4 bases at V and 4 bases at J, leaving 11 bases unmatched. CDR3 length: 18 residues. The CDR3 is CASSPTSGGYVGTGELFL. The CDR3 region has the DNA TGCGCCAGCAGCCCGACTAGCGGGGGTTACGTCGGCACCGGGGAGCTGTTTCTT.

This chain uses TRBV12-3 or TRBV12-4 with TRBJ2-2; D gene ambiguous. CDR3 size: 14 residues. V lost 5 bases and J 4 bases, leaving 11 bases between the germline ends. The CDR3 DNA reads as TGTGCCAGCAGTCCAAGGTCCGGCACCGGGGAGCTGTTTTTT. It is translated as CASSPRSGTGELFF.

This clonotype was detected a few times. This sequence joins TRBV5-6 and TRBJ2-2; 12 nucleotides align to TRBD1. Germline V gene lookup returns CDR1 SGHDT and CDR2 YYEEEE. Trimming at V came to 3 bases and at J to 6 bases, leaving 6 bases not matched to a gene. The CDR3 extends over 16 amino acids. DNA of the CDR3: TGTGCCAGCAGCTGGGGGGGACAGGGGGCAGCCGGGGAGCTGTTTTTT. Translation gives CASSWGGQGAAGELFF.

The rearrangement joins TRBV6-1 to TRBJ1-6, with a tentative D call TRBD1 (5 bases). V gave up 7 bases and J gave up 7 bases, with 17 bases separating them. There are 15 residues in the CDR3. Germline-derived CDR1 and CDR2 are MNHNS and SASEGT. CDR3 sequence reads: CASNDKGHRNSPLHF. The CDR3 region has the DNA TGTGCCAGCAATGACAAAGGACACCGGAATTCACCCCTCCACTTT.

This clonotype was counted many times. The chain uses TRBV9 and TRBJ2-2; D might be TRBD1 (5 bases). Between the trimmed V and J ends, which lost 0 bases and 0 bases, there was a span of 6 bases. The CDR3 has 15 residues. The V gene's germline CDR1 is SGDLS and CDR2 YYNGEE. The DNA for the CDR3 is TGTGCCAGCAGCGTAGGGGGCGCGAACACCGGGGAGCTGTTTTTT. Its protein is CASSVGGANTGELFF.